The sequence of this TCR beta chain was determined in a study of T cell responses to AZD1222 COVID-19 vaccine. Study-level information: Investigators merged groups given second doses at roughly 4 or roughly 12 weeks. Study results and caveats: When two AZD1222 doses had been given, Spike-specific TCR breadth and depth rose. Seropositive status at baseline applied to only a handful of AZD1222 recipients. Spike-wide coverage was observed for vaccine-associated CD4 TCRs, with dominant responses at 160-218 and 743-854.

In the case of this clone: As yet, its antigen is unknown.

The CDR3 covers 18 residues. Germline V gene data show CDR1 as LNHDA and CDR2 as SQIVND (reference sequence). Trimming removed 2 bases from V and 0 bases from J, with 14 bases in between. Only in-frame clones appear in the TCRdb table, and some are missing; sequencing was by immunoSEQ multiplex PCR. This table holds fewer than 200,000 clones, about 90% found once. The source was peripheral blood, collected on day 0 of AZD1222 vaccination. This clonotype was obtained from an adult in good health. The V call is TRBV19, the J call TRBJ2-6; D is undetermined. The CDR3 region has the DNA TGTGCCAGTAGTATACTCTTTCCCAGCTACTCTGGGGCCAACGTCCTGACTTTC. Its protein is CASSILFPSYSGANVLTF.